This passage covers 11 T cell receptor beta chains from one sample sequenced in a study of control samples from healthy donors and cancer patients. Clones were read by immunoSEQ multiplex PCR, and TCRdb kept only the in-frame ones, dropping some. Of 55,000 to 65,000 clones in the sample, around 87% were seen once. The sample was PBMCs. These receptors came from a woman aged 60-75 years with lung cancer.

This chain connects TRBV9 to TRBJ2-3; TRBD2 matches at 9 bases. Germline-derived CDR1 and CDR2 are SGDLS and YYNGEE. V was clipped by 5 bases and J by 0 bases; unmatched bases: 4. This CDR3 contains 15 residues. This CDR3 reads CASSPSGVSTDTQYF. The CDR3 DNA sequence: TGTGCCAGCAGTCCTAGCGGGGTTAGCACAGATACGCAGTATTTT. The whole variable domain, remainder taken from reference TRBV9 and TRBJ2-3, is DSGVTQTPKHLITATGQRVTLRCSPRSGDLSVYWYQQSLDQGLQFLIQYYNGEERAKGNILERFSAQQFPDLHSELNLSSLELGDSALYFCASSPSGVSTDTQYFGPGTRLTVL.

The V call is TRBV5-1, the J call TRBJ2-7; 9 nucleotides agree with TRBD1. V gave up 6 bases and J gave up 5 bases; unmatched junction bases: 9. Germline V lookup: CDR1 SGHRS, CDR2 YFSETQ. This CDR3 spans 14 amino acids. CDR3 nucleotides: TGCGCCAGCACCCAAGGGACAGGGAGGCACGAGCAGTACTTC. Residues: CASTQGTGRHEQYF.

The chain links TRBV5-1 to TRBJ1-3, with D perhaps TRBD1 (5 bases). Trimming removed 0 bases at V and 0 bases at J, with 13 bases between. Germline values: CDR1 SGHRS, CDR2 YFSETQ. This CDR3 has 17 amino acids. CDR3 in amino acids: CASSLGETGFSGNTIYF. In DNA form, the CDR3 reads TGCGCCAGCAGCTTGGGGGAAACAGGCTTCTCTGGAAACACCATATATTTT.

V is TRBV7-9 and J is TRBJ2-7, with D possibly matching TRBD1 (6 bases). The CDR3 runs to 14 residues. Germline CDR1 reads SEHNR; CDR2 reads FQNEAQ (reference sequence). V was pared by 4 bases and J by 2 bases, with 12 bases between. The CDR3 loop reads CASSSGTHAYEQYF. The CDR3 region has the DNA TGTGCCAGCAGCTCAGGGACACACGCCTACGAGCAGTACTTC.

V and J are TRBV5-1 and TRBJ1-4, with TRBD1 as a possible D gene (5 bases). The germline V and J ends were trimmed by 0 bases and 0 bases, with 12 bases remaining between them. Germline CDR1 is SGHRS and CDR2 is YFSETQ. This CDR3 contains 17 residues. The CDR3 coding sequence is TGCGCCAGCAGCTTGGCCCGGGGCGTTGCAACTAATGAAAAACTGTTTTTT. Translating gives CASSLARGVATNEKLFF. Based on the CDR3 plus reference TRBV5-1 and TRBJ1-4, the full variable domain is KAGVTQTPRYLIKTRGQQVTLSCSPISGHRSVSWYQQTPGQGLQFLFEYFSETQRNKGNFPGRFSGRQFSNSRSEMNVSTLELGDSALYLCASSLARGVATNEKLFFGSGTQLSVL.

This chain links TRBV3-1 (or the pseudogene TRBV3-2) with TRBJ2-2; D may be TRBD1 or TRBD2 (6 bases each). Germline V gene data show CDR1 as LGHDT and CDR2 as YNNKEL (reference sequence). The V and J ends lost 1 base and 7 bases respectively, with 13 bases between them. The CDR3 covers 15 residues. CDR3 in amino acids: CASSQVWGAGGELFF. The CDR3 bases are TGTGCCAGCAGCCAAGTATGGGGGGCCGGCGGGGAGCTGTTTTTT.

This clone was detected once. J is TRBJ2-3 and V is TRBV6-5, with 11 bases lining up with TRBD2. In germline, CDR1 is MNHEY, CDR2 SVGAGI. CDR3 length: 16 residues. J was trimmed by 6 bases and V by 4 bases; bases with no gene match: 9. CDR3 residues: CASSSSASGGFDTQYF. The DNA of the CDR3 is TGTGCCAGCAGTTCTTCCGCTAGCGGGGGGTTCGATACGCAGTATTTT.

V is TRBV5-1 and J is TRBJ1-6, with 8 positions matching TRBD1. CDR3 length: 16 amino acids. Trimming cost V 4 bases and J 5 bases; bases outside gene matches: 8. Germline CDR1 SGHRS, CDR2 YFSETQ. This CDR3 is CASSLSGTGNNSPLHF. The CDR3 DNA follows: TGCGCCAGCAGCCTTTCCGGGACAGGAAATAATTCACCCCTCCACTTT.

This rearrangement joins TRBV3-1 (or the pseudogene TRBV3-2) to TRBJ2-1; TRBD2 matches at 7 bases. The CDR3 covers 18 residues. The germline CDR1 and CDR2 sequences are LGHDT and YNNKEL (reference sequence). Trimming removed 1 base from V and 3 bases from J; junction bases left unmatched: 12. Here the CDR3 reads CASSQGASGPSGYNEQFF. CDR3 nucleotide sequence: TGTGCCAGCAGCCAAGGGGCTAGCGGACCCTCGGGCTACAATGAGCAGTTCTTC.

The CDR3 spells CASSPLIAGEQFF. In DNA form, the CDR3 reads TGTGCCAGCAGCCCCTTAATAGCGGGAGAGCAGTTCTTC. The J gene is TRBJ2-1, the V gene TRBV4-2, with 8 bases lining up with TRBD2. The CDR3 consists of 13 residues. Germline V gives CDR1 LGHNA, CDR2 YNFKEQ. The junction had 6 bases not matched to a gene; V was cut back by 4 bases and J by 10 bases.

Only a few counts were recorded for this clone. The J gene is TRBJ1-1, the V gene TRBV2; D unclear. The V gene lost 7 bases and the J gene lost 6 bases, with 9 bases spanning the gap. The CDR3 totals 11 residues. The germline gives CDR1 SNHLY, CDR2 FYNNEI. The CDR3 region is CASKGSSEAFF. As DNA, the CDR3 is TGTGCCAGCAAGGGCTCGTCTGAAGCTTTCTTT.